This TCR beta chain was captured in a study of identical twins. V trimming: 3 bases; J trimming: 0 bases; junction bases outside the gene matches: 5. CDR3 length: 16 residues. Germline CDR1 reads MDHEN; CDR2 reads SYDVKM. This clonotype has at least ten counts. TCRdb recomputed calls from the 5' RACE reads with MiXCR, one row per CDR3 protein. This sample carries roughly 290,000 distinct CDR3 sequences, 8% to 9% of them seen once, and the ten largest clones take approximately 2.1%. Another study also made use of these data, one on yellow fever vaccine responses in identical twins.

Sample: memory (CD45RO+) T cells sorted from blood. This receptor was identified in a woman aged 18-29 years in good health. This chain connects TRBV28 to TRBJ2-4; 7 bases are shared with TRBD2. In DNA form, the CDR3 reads TGTGCCAGCAGTTTCGGAGCGGGGCTAGCCAAAAACATTCAGTACTTC. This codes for CASSFGAGLAKNIQYF. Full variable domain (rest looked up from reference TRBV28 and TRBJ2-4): DVKVTQSSRYLVKRTGEKVFLECVQDMDHENMFWYRQDPGLGLRLIYFSYDVKMKEKGDIPEGYSVSREKKERFSLILESASTNQTSMYLCASSFGAGLAKNIQYFGAGTRLSVL.